This T cell receptor beta chain was profiled in a study of OX40 agonist ivuxolimab in advanced cancers. Background on the study: Ivuxolimab is a fully human IgG2 antibody that activates OX40 (CD134). Prior anti-PD-1, anti-PD-L1 or anti-CTLA-4 therapy did not bar entry, and about 38% had some. Study outcomes and limitations: On average, CD8+ T cells showed a greater number of expanded clones than CD4+. Expanded peripheral T cells had an undetermined antigen specificity.

The method was immunoSEQ multiplex PCR; TCRdb's version includes in-frame clones alone and lacks a portion of them. The sample has approximately 47,000 clones; roughly 91% are singletons. With 6 bases removed from V and 6 bases from J, the gap between germline ends came to 14 bases. Germline assignment: CDR1 GTSNPN and CDR2 SVGIG (reference sequence). This CDR3 has 13 amino acids. This clone was seen once. Its specificity is unknown. The clonotype was recovered from an adult with an advanced solid tumor such as melanoma, head and neck, liver or kidney cancer. The specimen was CD4+ or CD8+ T cells sorted from blood, collected in a trial of the OX40 agonist ivuxolimab. The chain carries TRBV30 and TRBJ2-2; D unclear. The CDR3 DNA sequence: TGTGCCTGCCCCGATGGCCCCTCCGGGGAGCTGTTTTTT. This codes for CACPDGPSGELFF.